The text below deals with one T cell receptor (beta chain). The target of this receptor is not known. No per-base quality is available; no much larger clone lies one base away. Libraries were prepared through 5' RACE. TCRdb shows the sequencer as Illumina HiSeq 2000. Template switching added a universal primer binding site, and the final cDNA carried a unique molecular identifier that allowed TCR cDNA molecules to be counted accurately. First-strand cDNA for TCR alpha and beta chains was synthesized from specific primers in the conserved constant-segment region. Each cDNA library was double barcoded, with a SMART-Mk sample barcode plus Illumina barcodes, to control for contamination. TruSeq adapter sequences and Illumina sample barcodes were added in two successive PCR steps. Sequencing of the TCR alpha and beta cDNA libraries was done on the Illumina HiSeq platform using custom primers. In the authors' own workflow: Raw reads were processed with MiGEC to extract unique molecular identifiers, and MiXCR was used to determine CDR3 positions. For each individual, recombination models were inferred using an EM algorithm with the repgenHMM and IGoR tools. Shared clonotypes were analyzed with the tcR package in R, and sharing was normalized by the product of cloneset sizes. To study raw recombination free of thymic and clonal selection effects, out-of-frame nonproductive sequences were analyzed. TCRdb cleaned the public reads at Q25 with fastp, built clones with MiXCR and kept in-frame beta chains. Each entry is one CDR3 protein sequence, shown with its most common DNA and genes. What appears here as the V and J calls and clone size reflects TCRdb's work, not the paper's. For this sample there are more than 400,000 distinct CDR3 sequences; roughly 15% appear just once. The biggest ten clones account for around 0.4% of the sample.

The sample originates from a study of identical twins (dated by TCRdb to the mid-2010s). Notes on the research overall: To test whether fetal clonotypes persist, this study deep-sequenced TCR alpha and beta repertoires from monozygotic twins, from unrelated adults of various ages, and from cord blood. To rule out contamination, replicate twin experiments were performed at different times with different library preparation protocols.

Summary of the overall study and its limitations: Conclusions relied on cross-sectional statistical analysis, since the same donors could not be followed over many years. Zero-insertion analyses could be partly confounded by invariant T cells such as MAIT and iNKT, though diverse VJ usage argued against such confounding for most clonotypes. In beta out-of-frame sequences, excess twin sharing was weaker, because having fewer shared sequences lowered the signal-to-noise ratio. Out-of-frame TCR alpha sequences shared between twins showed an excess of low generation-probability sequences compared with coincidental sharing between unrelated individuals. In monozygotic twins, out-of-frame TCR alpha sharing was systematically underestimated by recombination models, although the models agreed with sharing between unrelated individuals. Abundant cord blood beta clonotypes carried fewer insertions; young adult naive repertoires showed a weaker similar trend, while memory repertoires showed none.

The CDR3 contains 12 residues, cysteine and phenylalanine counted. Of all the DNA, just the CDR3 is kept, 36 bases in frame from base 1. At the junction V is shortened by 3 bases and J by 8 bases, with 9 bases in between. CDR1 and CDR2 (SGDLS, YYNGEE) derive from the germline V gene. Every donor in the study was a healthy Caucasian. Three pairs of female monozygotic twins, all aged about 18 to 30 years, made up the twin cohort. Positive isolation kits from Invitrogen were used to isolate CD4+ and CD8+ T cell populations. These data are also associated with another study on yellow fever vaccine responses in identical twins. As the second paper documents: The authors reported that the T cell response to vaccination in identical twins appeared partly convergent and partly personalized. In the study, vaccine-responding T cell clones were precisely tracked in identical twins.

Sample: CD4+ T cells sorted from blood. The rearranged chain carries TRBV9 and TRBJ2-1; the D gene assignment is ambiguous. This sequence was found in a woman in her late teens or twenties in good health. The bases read TGTGCCAGCAGCGCCGGATGGCATGAGCAGTTCTTC. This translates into CASSAGWHEQFF.